The text below deals with one T cell receptor (beta chain). Its antigen is currently unknown. This sample stems from a study of tumor-infiltrating lymphocytes in primary liver carcinoma. Study overall: With diameters of 4.2 to 10 cm, tumors were stage T1-T3 N0M0. Samples gave roughly 3.5 to 7.5 million productive TCRbeta reads, similar across tissue types.

A constant-region primer primed TCR beta cDNA synthesis from about 0.55 ug of total RNA. Three nested multiplex PCR rounds, a slightly modified ARM-PCR, produced the libraries for TCR beta. In the first two PCR rounds, TRBV1-TRBV30 forward primers were paired with a C-beta reverse primer, and each round lasted roughly 9 cycles. TCRdb ran MiXCR on the multiplex PCR reads and lists one entry per CDR3 protein. This table holds approximately 300,000 distinct CDR3 sequences, 55% to 65% found once. General study points: Tumors had a top-250-clone fraction that was significantly higher than blood (p = 0.039).

This CDR3 is 15 amino acids long. Germline CDR1 reads MGHRA; CDR2 reads YSYEKL. V gave up 4 bases and J gave up 6 bases; unmatched junction bases: 7. They got blood RNA out of unsorted whole blood and also pulled out germline DNA. Patients carried chronic HBV infection without prior treatment. The chain combines TRBV4-1 with TRBJ2-2; 8 bases fit TRBD1. What was sequenced was peripheral blood. This clonotype was sampled from a man aged 40-49 years with primary liver carcinoma and hepatitis B virus infection. This chain's CDR3 is CASSPNLQGAGELFF. CDR3 sequence (DNA): TGCGCCAGCAGCCCGAACCTACAGGGGGCCGGGGAGCTGTTTTTT.